The clone carrying this TCR beta chain was seen more than once but under ten times. The data belong to a study of blood T cell repertoires in COVID-19. Overall study context: Samples came from the United States, Italy and Spain, spanning acute and convalescent COVID-19. Sample material is recorded as cDNA or gDNA derived from T cells, B-cell-depleted T cells, or PBMCs.

Original processing methods: Scientists estimated how many nucleated cells there were by amplifying reference gene primers. Measured with immunoSEQ multiplex PCR; TCRdb has only the in-frame clones, and not every one. The V and J calls and clone size were taken over from that table, and D and trimming were inferred from the DNA. The table lists more than 120,000 clones, more than 75% of them singletons. This CDR3 is 13 amino acids long. From germline, CDR1 is SEHNR and CDR2 FQNEAQ (reference sequence). Trimming pared 5 bases from V and 0 bases from J, leaving 5 bases between. This chain joins TRBV7-9 and TRBJ1-3; no definite D call. Sequenced input: peripheral blood. This receptor was obtained from a human donor with acute or convalescent COVID-19. The donor label of this sample is uncertain. The CDR3 reads CASSRASGNTIYF. The DNA of the CDR3 is TGTGCCAGCAGCCGCGCCTCTGGAAACACCATATATTTT. The variable domain in full, completed from reference TRBV7-9 and TRBJ1-3, reads DTGVSQNPRHKITKRGQNVTFRCDPISEHNRLYWYRQTLGQGPEFLTYFQNEAQLEKSRLLSDRFSAERPKGSFSTLEIQRTEQGDSAMYLCASSRASGNTIYFGEGSWLTVV.